Listed below are T cell receptor beta chains from one sample, sequenced in a study of early T cells in non-severe SARS-CoV-2 infection. A single record per CDR3 protein comes from TCRdb applying MiXCR to the 5' RACE reads. The table lists tens of thousands of distinct CDR3 sequences, about 9.7% of them singletons. The sample consisted of whole blood. Receptors were obtained from an adult who was a healthcare worker with PCR-confirmed SARS-CoV-2 infection or an uninfected control (not recorded which). Both conserved end residues are part of each CDR3. D genes are given only for firm matches. The size of a clone is reported for some rows only, either as once, few or many, or as a class for expanded clones.

>many|TRBJ1-2|TRBV6-1|NA
CASSEGPVGSHGYTF
TGTGCCAGCAGTGAAGGGCCCGTAGGGTCCCATGGCTACACCTTC
>many|TRBJ2-2|TRBV5-1|TRBD2
CASSLAPGGLSGELFF
TGCGCCAGCAGCTTGGCCCCGGGGGGGCTGAGCGGGGAGCTGTTTTTT
>many|TRBJ1-2|TRBV28|NA
CASTTLRLTHPYGYTF
TGTGCCAGCACCACACTACGCCTTACACACCCCTATGGCTACACCTTC
>many|TRBJ1-4|TRBV5-1|NA
CASSYTGPGEKLFF
TGCGCCAGCAGCTATACAGGGCCCGGGGAAAAACTGTTTTTT
>many|TRBJ2-6|TRBV29-1|NA
CSVGHPRGSGANVLTF
TGCAGCGTCGGACACCCGAGGGGCTCTGGGGCCAACGTCCTGACTTTC
>few|TRBJ1-4|TRBV29-1|NA
CSARVGADEKLFF
TGCAGCGCCCGAGTGGGGGCGGATGAAAAACTGTTTTTT
>NA|TRBJ2-2|TRBV11-3|TRBD2
CASSRSGSTGELFF
TGTGCCAGCAGCCGTAGCGGGAGCACCGGGGAGCTGTTTTTT
>NA|TRBJ2-7|TRBV6-5|NA
CASRRGGPPYEQYF
TGTGCCAGCAGAAGGGGCGGACCTCCCTACGAGCAGTACTTC
>many|TRBJ2-7|TRBV18|NA
CASSPTFLGEQYF
TGTGCCAGCTCACCAACCTTTTTAGGCGAGCAGTACTTC
>many|TRBJ1-1|TRBV5-1|NA
CASSFPGSTEAFF
TGCGCCAGCAGCTTCCCAGGGTCGACTGAAGCTTTCTTT
>many|TRBJ2-1|TRBV5-6|TRBD1
CASSLGPGQGADEQFF
TGTGCCAGCAGCCTTGGCCCGGGACAGGGGGCGGATGAGCAGTTCTTC
>many|TRBJ2-6|TRBV5-1|NA
CASSLVPGANVLTF
TGCGCCAGCAGCTTGGTTCCCGGGGCCAACGTCCTGACTTTC
>few|TRBJ2-7|TRBV19|TRBD2
CASSSGLAASYEQYF
TGTGCCAGTAGTTCGGGACTAGCGGCCTCCTACGAGCAGTACTTC
>many|TRBJ2-5|TRBV24-1|NA
CATSDPTDKQETQYF
TGTGCCACCAGTGATCCGACAGACAAACAAGAGACCCAGTACTTC